A single sample is the source of the 14 T cell receptor beta chains below, sequenced in a study of CD8+CD57+ T cells in acquired aplastic anemia (dated by TCRdb to 2017 to 2018). The sequencer listed for this sample is Illumina HiSeq 2000. Genomic DNA was used as template for profiling of TCR beta VDJ combinations and CDR3 sequences. TCRdb passed the public sequencing reads through fastp at Q25 and MiXCR, retaining productive beta sequences. Every CDR3 protein is listed once, alongside the most common genes and DNA of its rows. The sample data list 200,000 to 250,000 distinct CDR3 sequences, and 30% to 40% of these were observed just once. Around 1.1% of the sample is in the top ten clones. Input material: sorted CD4+, CD8+, or CD8+CD57+ T cells (not recorded which) from PBMCs. Receptors were obtained from a human donor in good health, serving as a control.

As for this clonotype: A read error may produce the germline difference seen at one junction end. J is TRBJ2-2 and V is TRBV14; D is undetermined. The CDR3 is 13 residues long. The germline CDR1 and CDR2 sequences are SGHDN and FVKESK. The CDR3 coding sequence is TGTGCCCGCAGTAGAATCTCCACCGGGGAGCTGTTTTTT. Translating gives CARSRISTGELFF.

A remark on this clonotype: At one of its ends the junction is not consistent with the germline gene, which may arise from a read error. The chain has TRBV28 and TRBJ1-5; D not resolved. Germline-derived CDR1 and CDR2 are MDHEN and SYDVKM. The CDR3 sequence is 13 residues long. CDR3 in amino acids: CASRRAVNQPQRF. The CDR3 coding sequence is TGTGCCAGTCGCCGAGCGGTAAATCAGCCCCAGCGTTTT. The variable domain in full, completed from reference TRBV28 and TRBJ1-5, reads DVKVTQSSRYLVKRTGEKVFLECVQDMDHENMFWYRQDPGLGLRLIYFSYDVKMKEKGDIPEGYSVSREKKERFSLILESASTNQTSMYLCASRRAVNQPQRFGDGTRLSIL.

The CDR3 sequence: CASSEFRSPLHF. The CDR3 DNA reads TGTGCCAGCAGTGAATTTCGTTCACCCCTCCACTTT. The chain joins TRBV2 to TRBJ1-6, with D hard to call. The CDR3 extends over 12 amino acids. Deletions cut 2 bases from V and 9 bases from J, with 5 bases between. Germline-derived CDR1 and CDR2 are SNHLY and FYNNEI. The full variable domain, completed using reference TRBV2 and TRBJ1-6, is EPEVTQTPSHQVTQMGQEVILRCVPISNHLYFYWYRQILGQKVEFLVSFYNNEISEKSEIFDDQFSVERPDGSNFTLKIRSTKLEDSAMYFCASSEFRSPLHFGNGTRLTVT.

The V and J genes are TRBV2 and TRBJ1-5, with D hard to call. The V gene's germline CDR1 is SNHLY and CDR2 FYNNEI. The CDR3 totals 13 residues. V was clipped by 5 bases and J by 4 bases, with 9 bases between them. The DNA for the CDR3 is TGTGCCAGCAGTAATACAGCGAATCAGCCCCAGCATTTT. Its translation: CASSNTANQPQHF.

V and J are TRBV5-4 and TRBJ2-1; 10 nucleotides match TRBD2. The ends lost 3 bases at V and 4 bases at J; junction bases unmatched: 10. This CDR3 region has 17 residues. Looked up from germline, CDR1 is SGHNT and CDR2 is YYREEE (reference sequence). CDR3 nucleotide sequence: TGTGCCAGCAGCTCGAAATCTCGGACTAGCGGATACAATGAGCAGTTCTTC. It translates to CASSSKSRTSGYNEQFF.

This clonotype was seen only a few times. The chain combines TRBV11-2 with TRBJ2-7, with a possible D match to TRBD1 (6 bases). The CDR3 loop spans 16 amino acids. Trimming removed 5 bases from V and 5 bases from J, with 22 bases in between. Germline values: CDR1 SGHAT, CDR2 FQNNGV. CDR3 sequence reads: CASSGGAGTRLNEQYF. In DNA form, the CDR3 reads TGTGCCAGCAGCGGGGGAGCCGGGACAAGGCTGAACGAGCAGTACTTC.

This clonotype appeared many times. DNA for the CDR3: TGTGCCAGCAGCGTCCGGGGAGATTCCTACAATGAGCAGTTCTTC. Translated, it gives CASSVRGDSYNEQFF. This chain connects TRBV9 to TRBJ2-1; D might be TRBD2 (5 bases). Trimming pared 2 bases from V and 1 base from J, leaving 10 bases between. CDR3 length equals 15 residues. Per the germline V gene, CDR1 is SGDLS and CDR2 is YYNGEE. Variable domain in full (rest from reference TRBV9 and TRBJ2-1): DSGVTQTPKHLITATGQRVTLRCSPRSGDLSVYWYQQSLDQGLQFLIQYYNGEERAKGNILERFSAQQFPDLHSELNLSSLELGDSALYFCASSVRGDSYNEQFFGPGTRLTVL.

In its sample, this clonotype was seen once. Since no conserved phenylalanine or tryptophan closes the CDR3, a read error is the likely cause. The chain joins TRBV7-2 to TRBJ1-1; 8 positions agree with TRBD1. The J segment lost 7 bases and the V segment lost 5 bases, leaving 12 bases of the junction unmatched. The CDR3 is made up of 15 amino acids. Germline V gene sequence: CDR1 SGHTA, CDR2 FQGNSA. CDR3 region: CASSQPRGGTGEAFS. In DNA, the CDR3 is TGTGCCAGCAGCCAACCCCGGGGCGGGACAGGTGAAGCTTTCTCT.

This clonotype was detected a few times. This sequence joins TRBV11-2 and TRBJ1-3; D gene ambiguous. The CDR3 extends over 14 amino acids. The ends were cut back, 4 bases at V and 1 base at J, with 8 bases in the middle. Germline loops: CDR1 SGHAT, CDR2 FQNNGV. The CDR3 is CASSSGVSGNTIYF. CDR3 DNA: TGTGCCAGCAGCTCCGGTGTTTCTGGAAACACCATATATTTT.

This clonotype was detected many times. The chain employs TRBV15 and TRBJ1-3; D perhaps matches TRBD1 (5 bases). Trimming stripped 3 bases from V and 0 bases from J, with 12 bases between. The CDR3 is 16 amino acids. CDR1 and CDR2 from the germline V gene are LNHNV and YYDKDF (reference sequence). The CDR3 nucleotides are TGTGCCACCAGCAGCCGAACGGGGGGCTCTGGAAACACCATATATTTT. Translation: CATSSRTGGSGNTIYF.

This clonotype was seen ten or more times. This sequence joins TRBV2 and TRBJ2-6, with unresolved D. V was cut by 6 bases and J by 2 bases, with 11 bases left in between. CDR3 length equals 15 residues. Looked up from germline, CDR1 is SNHLY and CDR2 is FYNNEI. CDR3 protein: CASRVSGTGANVLTF. The CDR3 coding sequence is TGTGCCAGCAGGGTTTCGGGCACTGGGGCCAACGTCCTGACTTTC.

The chain's CDR3 is CAWSKIPGLAGEQYF. The CDR3 nucleotides are TGTGCCTGGAGTAAGATCCCGGGACTAGCGGGGGAGCAGTACTTC. This rearrangement joins TRBV7-8 to TRBJ2-7; 13 bases match TRBD2. The CDR3 is 15 amino acids. Germline V gene data show CDR1 as SGHVS and CDR2 as FQNEAQ. The ends lost 11 bases at V and 7 bases at J; junction bases unmatched: 14.

As to this clonotype: This may come from a read error, since a much larger clone is one base off. V usage is TRBV20-1 and J usage is TRBJ1-5, with D uncertain. CDR1 and CDR2 from the germline V gene are DFQATT and SNEGSKA (reference sequence). This CDR3 spans 14 amino acids. CDR3 amino acids: CRAGRAASNQPQHF. CDR3 nucleotide sequence: TGCAGGGCCGGCCGGGCAGCGAGCAATCAGCCCCAGCATTTT.

Only one count was recorded for this clonotype. This chain links TRBV7-2 with TRBJ1-2; no clear D gene. Germline lookup yields CDR1 SGHTA and CDR2 FQGNSA. The CDR3 runs to 13 residues. Deletions cut 3 bases from V and 3 bases from J, with 8 bases between. This chain's CDR3 is CASSLDPDYGYTF. CDR3 sequence (DNA): TGTGCCAGCAGCTTGGACCCTGACTATGGCTACACCTTC.